This is a list of T cell receptor beta chains from one sample in a study of shared clonotypes between healthy human individuals. Sequencing was performed with immunoSEQ multiplex PCR; in TCRdb, only in-frame clones are kept and a portion is missing. The sample consists of 2 million to 3 million clones, 80% to 95% of them appearing once. Material: naive CD4+ T cells from PBMCs. The receptors derive from a man younger than 35 in good health. Some clones in this sample may be carry-over from other donors' samples. CDR3s include the opening cysteine and the closing phenylalanine or tryptophan. Fields, in order: J gene, D gene, V gene, clone size, CDR3 DNA, CDR3 protein. The D gene is left open where the match is weak. For some rows the clone size is stated as once, few or many, or as a class when expanded; others skip it.

>TRBJ2-2|TRBD2|TRBV19|.
TGTGCCAGTAGTGTCGGGGGGTTCAGGCACACCGGGGAGCTGTTTTTT
CASSVGGFRHTGELFF
>TRBJ2-2|TRBD1|TRBV29-1|.
TGCAGCGTTGGAGGGAGGACAGGGGAGCCCGGGGAGCTGTTTTTT
CSVGGRTGEPGELFF
>TRBJ2-2|.|TRBV7-9|.
TGTGCCAGCAAGTACGCAGCGAACACCGGGGAGCTGTTTTTT
CASKYAANTGELFF
>TRBJ1-2|.|TRBV21-1|.
TGTGCCAGCAGCATTTTACCGCAGGGCTACACCTTC
CASSILPQGYTF
>TRBJ2-3|.|TRBV25-1|.
TGTGCCAGCAGTGGCAGCACAGATACGCAGTATTTT
CASSGSTDTQYF
>TRBJ2-1|.|TRBV6-1|.
TGTGCCAGCAGTGAAGGGCAGGGGACCTACAATGAGCAGTTCTTC
CASSEGQGTYNEQFF
>TRBJ1-1|TRBD1|TRBV7-2|.
TGTGCCAGCACCAACTTGGACAGGGGTATGAACACTGAAGCTTTCTTT
CASTNLDRGMNTEAFF
>TRBJ2-1|.|TRBV14|.
TGTGCCAGCAGCCAAGGGCTCCCCCAAAACAATGAGCAGTTCTTC
CASSQGLPQNNEQFF
>TRBJ2-4|TRBD1|TRBV5-6|.
TGTGCCAGCAGCTTGGGGGTTCACGGGACAGGGGGCGAAAACATTCAGTACTTC
CASSLGVHGTGGENIQYF
>TRBJ2-7|TRBD1|TRBV16|.
TGTGCCAGCAGCCAATCGAAGGGGGCCACCCCGGAGCAGTACTTC
CASSQSKGATPEQYF
>TRBJ2-3|TRBD2|TRBV7-3|.
TGTGCCAGCAGCTTGCGACGACTAGCGGGAACAGATACGCAGTATTTT
CASSLRRLAGTDTQYF
>TRBJ2-1|.|TRBV6-1|.
TGTGCCAGCAGGGCCCCATCAAGCTCCTACAATGAGCAGTTCTTC
CASRAPSSSYNEQFF
>TRBJ1-4|.|TRBV7-2|.
TGTGCCAGCAGCTTGGGCGGGGGCCTTAATGAAAAACTGTTTTTT
CASSLGGGLNEKLFF
>TRBJ2-2|.|TRBV9|.
TGTGCCAGCAGCGTGGCTAGCAGGAACACCGGGGAGCTGTTTTTT
CASSVASRNTGELFF
>TRBJ2-5|TRBD2|TRBV5-1|.
TGCGCCAGCAGCGATAGTAGCGGGAGCGAGACCCAGTACTTC
CASSDSSGSETQYF
>TRBJ1-2|.|TRBV19|.
TGTGCCAGTAGTATGGGGGGGAAGTCCTATGGCTACACCTTC
CASSMGGKSYGYTF
>TRBJ2-5|.|TRBV7-2|few
TGTGCCAGCAGCTTAGACAGGGAAGAGACCCAGTACTTC
CASSLDREETQYF
>TRBJ2-3|.|TRBV5-1|.
TGCGCCAGCAGCTTGGATCCAGCTAGCACAGATACGCAGTATTTT
CASSLDPASTDTQYF
>TRBJ1-5|TRBD1|TRBV30|.
TGTGCCTGGACCCCGGGACAGGGGGCAGGGGGCAATCAGCCCCAGCATTTT
CAWTPGQGAGGNQPQHF
>TRBJ2-1|.|TRBV7-2|.
TGTGCCAGCAGCCCCCAACCAGGGGTGGGCTCCTACAATGAGCAGTTCTTC
CASSPQPGVGSYNEQFF
>TRBJ2-1|TRBD2|TRBV6-5|.
TGTGCCACTCGGGTAGCGGGAGTTTATGAGCAGTTCTTC
CATRVAGVYEQFF
>TRBJ2-7|.|TRBV6-1|.
TGTGCCAGCAGTAACAGCTACGAGCAGTACTTC
CASSNSYEQYF
>TRBJ1-2|TRBD1|TRBV6-5|.
TGTGCCAGCAGTCCGGACAGGTCAAACTATGGCTACACCTTC
CASSPDRSNYGYTF
>TRBJ1-5|.|TRBV29-1|.
TGCAGCGCCCGACCCGGTCCGGGTCAGCCCCAGCATTTT
CSARPGPGQPQHF
>TRBJ2-2|.|TRBV7-9|.
TGTGCCAGCAGCTCGGACCGGGACGGGTACACCGGGGAGCTGTTTTTT
CASSSDRDGYTGELFF
>TRBJ2-2|TRBD1|TRBV5-1|.
TGCGCCAGCAGCCCGGACAGGGAGAACACCGGGGAGCTGTTTTTT
CASSPDRENTGELFF
>TRBJ2-3|.|TRBV18|.
TGTGCCAGCTCTCCGCTAGCACGTCCCACAGATACGCAGTATTTT
CASSPLARPTDTQYF
>TRBJ2-5|.|TRBV18|.
TGTGCCAGCTCGCAGCAGTACCAAGAGACCCAGTACTTC
CASSQQYQETQYF
>TRBJ2-5|.|TRBV2|.
TGTGCCAGCAGTGGATCGAAAGAGACCCAGTACTTC
CASSGSKETQYF
>TRBJ2-3|.|TRBV4-3|.
TGCGCCAGCAGCCAAGACCGGATTAGCACAGATACGCAGTATTTT
CASSQDRISTDTQYF
>TRBJ1-1|TRBD1|TRBV29-1|.
TGCAGCGTGGGGACAGGGTCCTCGATGAACACTGAAGCTTTCTTT
CSVGTGSSMNTEAFF
>TRBJ2-6|.|TRBV18|.
TGTGCCAGCTCACCACTAATCCCACCCTCTGGGGCCAACGTCCTGACTTTC
CASSPLIPPSGANVLTF
>TRBJ2-7|TRBD1|TRBV2|once
TGTGCCAGCAGTGGACTTACCGGGACAGGGCACGAGCAGTACTTC
CASSGLTGTGHEQYF
>TRBJ2-5|TRBD2|TRBV30|.
TGTGCCTGGTCAATCGGACTAGCCTCCCCTACCCCCATTTCGACCCAGTACTTC
CAWSIGLASPTPISTQYF
>TRBJ1-5|.|TRBV28|.
TGTGCCAGCAGAGCTATCCTAGGGGCGCGGCGCAATCAGCCCCAGCATTTT
CASRAILGARRNQPQHF
>TRBJ2-2|TRBD2|TRBV4-1|.
TGCGCCAGCAGCCAAGAGCTAGCGGGCGCGAACACCGGGGAGCTGTTTTTT
CASSQELAGANTGELFF
>TRBJ2-7|.|TRBV4-1|.
TGCGCCAGCAGCCAACGACAGGATAACCAGCAGTACTTC
CASSQRQDNQQYF
>TRBJ2-2|TRBD1|TRBV11-2|.
TGTGCCAGCAGCCCCAGGGGGACAGGGGTCACCGGGGAGCTGTTTTTT
CASSPRGTGVTGELFF
>TRBJ2-3|TRBD1|TRBV15|once
TGTGCCACCAGCAGAGATGACAGGGGTTCGACAGATACGCAGTATTTT
CATSRDDRGSTDTQYF
>TRBJ1-1|.|TRBV12-5|.
TGTGCTAGTGGTTTGGTTGAGGGGCCTCCGGGCACTGAAGCTTTCTTT
CASGLVEGPPGTEAFF
>TRBJ2-1|TRBD2|TRBV5-1|once
TGCGCCAGCAGCTTTTCGCTAGCGGGAATCGATGAGCAGTTCTTC
CASSFSLAGIDEQFF
>TRBJ2-4|.|TRBV28|.
TGTGCCACCGGCGTGGGAGTCGAAAACATTCAGTACTTC
CATGVGVENIQYF
>TRBJ2-5|TRBD2|TRBV5-1|.
TGCGCCAGCAGTCAACAGGGGAATAGCGGGAGTTTCGGAGAGACCCAGTACTTC
CASSQQGNSGSFGETQYF
>TRBJ1-2|.|TRBV28|.
TGTGCCAGCAGGATGACAGGCGAAAACTATGGCTACACCTTC
CASRMTGENYGYTF
>TRBJ1-2|TRBD1|TRBV19|.
TGTGCCAGTAGTATATCAGACAGGGAAAACTATGGCTACACCTTC
CASSISDRENYGYTF
>TRBJ2-1|.|TRBV5-1|.
TGCGCCAGCCGCGGGGCGGGTCATGAGCAGTTCTTC
CASRGAGHEQFF
>TRBJ2-5|.|TRBV7-2|.
TGTGCCAGCAGCTTAATGGGGAGTCTCCAAGAGACCCAGTACTTC
CASSLMGSLQETQYF
>TRBJ2-1|.|TRBV10-3|.
TGTGCCATCAGCCTGGAGACTAATTATAATGAGCAGTTCTTC
CAISLETNYNEQFF
>TRBJ2-3|TRBD2|TRBV5-4|.
TGTGCCAGCAGCGTCGGACTAGCGCGTGGCACAGATACGCAGTATTTT
CASSVGLARGTDTQYF
>TRBJ2-3|TRBD2|TRBV29-1|.
TGCAGCGTTGACGCGGGAGGGCCCCCGGAAAATACGCAGTATTTT
CSVDAGGPPENTQYF
>TRBJ2-1|.|TRBV6-5|.
TGTGCCAGCAGCCCCCACAGCTCCTACAATGAGCAGTTCTTC
CASSPHSSYNEQFF
>TRBJ1-2|.|TRBV10-3|.
TGTGCCATCAGTGAGGAAGCTCACCCAAACTATGGCTACACCTTC
CAISEEAHPNYGYTF
>TRBJ2-6|TRBD1|TRBV5-1|once
TGCGCCAGCAGCTTGGGGACAGGGGCCTCCCACTCTGGGGCCAACGTCCTGACTTTC
CASSLGTGASHSGANVLTF
>TRBJ2-7|.|TRBV11-2|once
TGTGCCAGCAGCTTAGATCGCGGTCCCGCCCGGAACGAGCAGTACTTC
CASSLDRGPARNEQYF